What follows is one TCR beta chain and its context. This clone was seen a handful of times. What this receptor recognizes is not known. Base-call qualities are not available, and no considerably larger clone is one nucleotide away. The data derive from a study of beta chain features in type 1 diabetes (dated by TCRdb to the late 2010s). Regarding the complete study: No differences in mean age, gender distribution, total cell number or subset yield were found between patients and healthy donors. A total of about 110 million sorted cells were examined across all samples, and the number of cells per subset was strongly correlated with RNA yield. The study compared the TCRB repertoires of sorted circulating CD4+ T cell subsets in recently diagnosed type 1 diabetes patients with those in matched healthy donors. Regulatory and stem cell-like memory subsets were obtained from only 8 patients and roughly 8 healthy donors, while naive and central memory subsets were obtained from all 30 or so donors. Broader findings and caveats from the paper: Fewer insertions and more nucleotide deletions at VDJ recombination sites were observed in patients with type 1 diabetes, implying thymic rearrangement abnormalities. PCR might favor shorter templates, but patient and control samples were amplified and corrected together, so any skew would affect both groups equally. Type 1 diabetes patients showed a moderate but significant shortening of TCRB CDR3 length in all four CD4+ subsets. Because small numbers of individuals were included in the HLA sub-analyses, any influence of HLA type on TCRB rearrangement was left unresolved. Because cDNA was sequenced instead of genomic DNA, activated cells with high expression could be over-represented, although the groups did not differ in activation or CD3 levels. Naive, central memory and regulatory TCRB repertoires appeared to be more similar among patients than among healthy donors.

Each donor gave one peripheral blood draw, approximately 110 mL on average, collected into heparinised tubes. A BD FACSAria II was used to sort naive, central memory, regulatory and stem cell-like memory CD4+ T cells with a panel that included CD45RO, CCR7, CD25, CD127, CD95 and CD27. All sorted populations exceeded 98% purity. PBMCs were isolated right away by Lymphoprep density gradient centrifugation and were stained directly, without culture. So that batch effects would be minimized, each experiment stained and sorted samples in pairs, pairing one healthy donor with one patient. V was cut back by 8 bases and J by 4 bases, leaving a gap of 20 bases between them. According to the germline V gene, CDR1 reads MGHDK and CDR2 reads SYGVNS. The CDR3 runs 15 amino acids, cysteine and phenylalanine included. Only the CDR3 DNA stays, 45 bases, in frame from base 1. The High Capacity cDNA Reverse Transcription Kit was used to reverse transcribe all of the isolated RNA, meaning that expressed TCRB transcripts were what got sequenced. Deep immunoSEQ sequencing was applied to naive, central memory and regulatory T cell samples, giving an average of approximately 4 million total reads per sample. After sorted cells were lysed in RLT buffer, RNA was extracted with DNase-treated RNeasy Micro or Mini kits, with the choice depending on cell number. To prevent cross-contamination, every cell subset was processed on its own, while patient and healthy donor samples were processed together. TCRB sequences were amplified from cDNA with the immunoSEQ multiplex PCR, producing 87-bp fragments spanning the CDR3 region. Sequencing of the amplicons was performed on the Illumina HiSeq platform. Under the source paper's analysis protocol: PCR bias was corrected computationally using synthetic template baselines, and reads within Hamming distance 2 were collapsed, with unmergeable singletons discarded. Reads were aligned to IMGT to assign V, D and J genes, CDR3 length, and insertions or deletions at six rearrangement sites. Within each subset, clonotype counts were normalized to sorted cell number, and only after that were true diversity and Gini coefficients computed with the tcR R package. The overlap coefficient, calculated on TCRB nucleotide sequences, was used to quantify repertoire sharing. This is the immuneACCESS table as TCRdb keeps it, with only in-frame sequences that have V and J called. A part of the clones is gone; compared with another copy, unresolved V genes explain less than half, and the rest is unexplained. The V and J calls and clone size were taken over from that table, and D and trimming were inferred from the DNA. This sample is represented by fewer than 200,000 clones; about 13% of them were singletons. 0.6% to 0.8% of the sample is taken by the ten largest.

The chain links TRBV25-1 with TRBJ1-2; a tentative D match to TRBD1 spans 6 bases. The sequenced material came from central memory CD4+ T cells from blood. The TCR was taken from a woman younger than 35 in good health. The CDR3 amino acid sequence is: CASSNRDTITYGYTF. The nucleotide sequence is given as TGTGCCAGCTCAAATCGGGACACAATAACCTATGGCTACACCTTC.